The 20 T cell receptor beta chains below all came from one sample that was sequenced in a study of blood T cell repertoires in COVID-19. TCRdb keeps only in-frame clones here, not all; method: immunoSEQ multiplex PCR. The table has 200,000 to 250,000 clones, 84% seen once; the top ten hold approximately 6.5%. The sequenced sample consisted of PBMCs or T cells enriched from blood (not recorded which). These receptors were obtained from a woman in her 40s who had recovered from COVID-19.

The rearrangement joins TRBV7-6 to TRBJ1-5; D is unclear. The CDR3 loop spans 12 amino acids. The V end lost 5 bases, the J end lost 4 bases, and 6 bases lay between the germline ends. Looked up from germline, CDR1 is SGHVS and CDR2 is FNYEAQ. Written as DNA, the CDR3 is TGTGCCAGCAGCCAGAGGAATCAGCCCCAGCATTTT. Residues: CASSQRNQPQHF.

This rearrangement joins TRBV20-1 to TRBJ2-6; 11 bases map to TRBD1. V gave up 3 bases and J gave up 1 base; unmatched junction bases: 5. Germline V gives CDR1 DFQATT, CDR2 SNEGSKA (reference sequence). CDR3 size: 17 residues. Here the CDR3 reads CSASIRDRGSGANVLTF. CDR3 nucleotide sequence: TGCAGTGCTAGTATCCGGGACAGGGGGTCTGGGGCCAACGTCCTGACTTTC.

This chain joins TRBV19 and TRBJ2-3; TRBD2 matches at 10 bases. The CDR3 spans 15 residues. Germline loops: CDR1 LNHDA, CDR2 SQIVND (reference sequence). V lost 4 bases to trimming and J lost 5 bases; unmatched junction nucleotides: 6. Written as DNA, the CDR3 is TGTGCCAGTAGTACCCGGCTAGCGGGAGTAGATACGCAGTATTTT. This sequence encodes CASSTRLAGVDTQYF.

This clone was seen just once. V is TRBV11-3 and J is TRBJ1-1, with D possibly TRBD1 on 6 matching bases. This CDR3 spans 16 amino acids. V lost 3 bases and J lost 7, with 21 bases in between. Germline-derived CDR1 and CDR2 are SGHNT and YENEEA. CDR3 bases: TGTGCCAGCAGCTTGGGGTCGGACAGCCAAAGCGGTGAAGCTTTCTTT. Protein product: CASSLGSDSQSGEAFF.

This clone appeared once. The chain joins TRBV11-3 to TRBJ2-1, with 11 positions matching TRBD2. Trimming at V came to 7 bases and at J to 7 bases, leaving 15 bases not matched to a gene. CDR3 length: 17 amino acids. Looked up from germline, CDR1 is SGHNT and CDR2 is YENEEA. The CDR3 loop reads CASTQRFGLAGGNEQFF. The CDR3 coding sequence is TGTGCCAGCACCCAGCGGTTCGGGCTAGCGGGAGGAAATGAGCAGTTCTTC.

The J gene is TRBJ2-2, the V gene TRBV27; TRBD1 aligns across 10 bases. The germline CDR1 and CDR2 sequences are MNHEY and SMNVEV (reference sequence). Germline trimming cut 0 bases from V and 4 bases from J; bases unmatched to any gene: 11. This CDR3 has 19 amino acids. Written as DNA, the CDR3 is TGTGCCAGCAGTTTATCGACCGCGAGGACAGGGGGAGCCACCGGGGAGCTGTTTTTT. Encoded protein: CASSLSTARTGGATGELFF.

V is TRBV19 and J is TRBJ1-5; 8 bases line up with TRBD1. The CDR3 is 15 amino acids. The germline gives CDR1 LNHDA, CDR2 SQIVND (reference sequence). Losses at the gene ends were 3 bases for V and 4 bases for J; bases not matched to a gene: 5. Written as DNA, the CDR3 is TGTGCCAGTAGTATCGCTGGACAGGGAAATCAGCCCCAGCATTTT. Amino acid sequence: CASSIAGQGNQPQHF. The variable domain in full, completed from reference TRBV19 and TRBJ1-5, reads DGGITQSPKYLFRKEGQNVTLSCEQNLNHDAMYWYRQDPGQGLRLIYYSQIVNDFQKGDIAEGYSVSREKKESFPLTVTSAQKNPTAFYLCASSIAGQGNQPQHFGDGTRLSIL.

This clone was seen a few times. This chain connects TRBV5-6 to TRBJ1-2; maybe TRBD1 (6 bases). In germline, CDR1 is SGHDT, CDR2 YYEEEE. V shed 0 bases and J shed 0 bases, with 15 bases lying between them. This CDR3 comprises 17 residues. This CDR3 is CASSLGRGPLSNYGYTF. The CDR3 region has the DNA TGTGCCAGCAGCTTGGGCAGGGGACCCCTTTCTAACTATGGCTACACCTTC. The full variable domain, with the rest looked up from reference TRBV5-6 and TRBJ1-2, is DAGVTQSPTHLIKTRGQQVTLRCSPKSGHDTVSWYQQALGQGPQFIFQYYEEEERQRGNFPDRFSGHQFPNYSSELNVNALLLGDSALYLCASSLGRGPLSNYGYTFGSGTRLTVV.

The J gene is TRBJ1-5, the V gene TRBV2; D unresolved. Germline V gene lookup returns CDR1 SNHLY and CDR2 FYNNEI. The CDR3 is 13 residues long. The V gene lost 3 bases and the J gene lost 7 bases, with 10 bases spanning the gap. The CDR3 DNA is TGTGCCAGCAGTGACACAGAGCCCCAGCCCCAGCATTTT. Protein sequence: CASSDTEPQPQHF.

The chain joins TRBV20-1 to TRBJ2-7; possible D gene TRBD2, 5 bases. The CDR3 sequence is 11 residues long. V lost 6 bases and J lost 3, with 9 bases in between. CDR1 is DFQATT and CDR2 is SNEGSKA in the germline V gene (reference sequence). CDR3 amino acids: CSALADYEQYF. The DNA for the CDR3 is TGCAGTGCCCTAGCAGACTACGAGCAGTACTTC.

The table lists this clone with a count of one. The V call is TRBV5-1, the J call TRBJ2-3; 9 bases are shared with TRBD1. V lost 3 bases and J lost 3; bases outside the gene matches: 2. Germline V gene lookup returns CDR1 SGHRS and CDR2 YFSETQ. The CDR3 runs to 14 residues. The chain's CDR3 is CASSYGQGTDTQYF. CDR3 nucleotide sequence: TGCGCCAGCAGCTACGGACAGGGGACAGATACGCAGTATTTT.

V gene TRBV1 combines with J gene TRBJ2-3; the D call of TRBD2 is as the table states it, not checked on the DNA. TRBV1 is a pseudogene segment. The length of the CDR3 is 16 residues. The CDR3 coding sequence is TGCACCAGCAGCCAGGGACTAGCGAACCACACAGATACGCAGTATTTT. It codes for CTSSQGLANHTDTQYF.

The V gene is TRBV27, the J gene TRBJ1-6; TRBD1 matches 8 bases. This CDR3 is 16 amino acids long. The V gene's germline CDR1 is MNHEY and CDR2 SMNVEV (reference sequence). Trimming at V came to 5 bases and at J to 9 bases, leaving 12 bases not matched to a gene. The CDR3 region has the DNA TGTGCCAGCAGTCCTCGGCCAGGGGGCGGAAGTTCACCCCTCCACTTT. Protein sequence: CASSPRPGGGSSPLHF.

The J gene is TRBJ2-3, the V gene TRBV27; 15 bases agree with TRBD2. This CDR3 spans 18 amino acids. CDR1 is MNHEY and CDR2 is SMNVEV in the germline V gene (reference sequence). The ends lost 5 bases at V and 1 base at J; junction bases unmatched: 7. For the CDR3, the DNA is TGTGCCAGCAGTATTGGACTAGCGGGAGGGGCAGGCACAGATACGCAGTATTTT. Amino acids: CASSIGLAGGAGTDTQYF.

V is TRBV7-2 and J is TRBJ1-4; TRBD1 matches at 8 bases. There are 14 residues in the CDR3. Germline trimming cut 4 bases from V and 8 bases from J; bases unmatched to any gene: 6. Germline V gene data show CDR1 as SGHTA and CDR2 as FQGNSA. CDR3 nucleotide sequence: TGTGCCAGCAGCTACCAGGGGGCTGGGGAAAAACTGTTTTTT. Its translation is CASSYQGAGEKLFF.

The chain is built from TRBV7-2 and TRBJ1-2; the D is unclear. V lost 1 base and J 7 bases, leaving 10 bases between the germline ends. The length of the CDR3 is 13 residues. CDR1 is SGHTA and CDR2 is FQGNSA in the germline V gene. For the CDR3, the DNA is TGTGCCAGCAGCTTAGTGTTAGCCGCTGGCTACACCTTC. Amino acid sequence: CASSLVLAAGYTF. Based on the CDR3 plus reference TRBV7-2 and TRBJ1-2, the full variable domain is GAGVSQSPSNKVTEKGKDVELRCDPISGHTALYWYRQSLGQGLEFLIYFQGNSAPDKSGLPSDRFSAERTGGSVSTLTIQRTQQEDSAVYLCASSLVLAAGYTFGSGTRLTVV.

The chain is built from TRBV5-4 and TRBJ2-7; TRBD2 aligns across 7 bases. The CDR3 is 18 amino acids. Germline V gene lookup returns CDR1 SGHNT and CDR2 YYREEE (reference sequence). V shed 2 bases and J 1 base; nucleotides not matched to a gene: 15. CDR3 nucleotide sequence: TGTGCCAGCAGCTTTCTACCCAAGCGGGAAACCCTATCCTACGAGCAGTACGTC. Its protein product is CASSFLPKRETLSYEQYV.

This sequence joins TRBV12-3 or TRBV12-4 and TRBJ2-7; 7 bases agree with TRBD1. V was clipped by 3 bases and J by 2 bases; unmatched bases: 1. The CDR3 has 13 amino acids. The CDR3 spells CASSLGQTYEQYV. The CDR3 DNA sequence: TGTGCCAGCAGTTTGGGACAGACCTACGAGCAGTACGTC.

The genes are TRBV29-1 and TRBJ1-1, with a tentative D call TRBD1 (5 bases). CDR1 is SQVTM and CDR2 is ANQGSEA in the germline V gene. The CDR3 runs to 14 residues. The V end was cut by 5 bases, the J end by 3 bases, with 16 bases between. In nucleotides, the CDR3 is TGCAGCGTTAAAGGGCGGGGCAGTTACACTGAAGCTTTCTTT. Amino acids: CSVKGRGSYTEAFF.

Only a few counts were recorded for this clone. The chain carries TRBV19 and TRBJ1-5; possible D gene TRBD1, 6 bases. The CDR3 contains 13 residues. Germline values: CDR1 LNHDA, CDR2 SQIVND (reference sequence). Between the trimmed V and J ends, which lost 7 bases and 4 bases, there was a span of 11 bases. CDR3 region: CASTRGGNQPQHF. DNA for the CDR3: TGTGCCAGTACCAGAGGGGGTAATCAGCCCCAGCATTTT.